This T cell receptor beta chain was observed in a study of early T cells in non-severe SARS-CoV-2 infection. From the 5' RACE reads, TCRdb called clonotypes with MiXCR, one entry per CDR3 protein. The data hold roughly 54,000 distinct CDR3 sequences, with roughly 12% observed a single time. Germline values: CDR1 KGHSH, CDR2 LQKENI. V lost 1 base and J lost 0, with 12 bases in between. The CDR3 loop spans 16 amino acids. Sequencing was done on a sample of whole blood. The chain has TRBV18 and TRBJ1-2; D uncertain. The TCR comes from an adult who was a healthcare worker with PCR-confirmed SARS-CoV-2 infection or an uninfected control (not recorded which). CDR3 region: CASSPQGTIANYGYTF. The CDR3 nucleotides are TGTGCCAGCTCACCACAGGGTACTATAGCTAACTATGGCTACACCTTC.